A single sample is the source of the 14 T cell receptor beta chains below, sequenced in a study of T cell responses to AZD1222 COVID-19 vaccine. The repertoire was sequenced with immunoSEQ multiplex PCR; TCRdb's copy has only in-frame clones and lacks some. Of roughly 160,000 clones listed, roughly 90% are singletons. Specimen: peripheral blood, collected on day 0 of AZD1222 vaccination. These receptors all come from an adult in good health.

To note about this clone: One end of the junction does not line up with germline, which may come from a read error. The gene calls are TRBV3-1 (or the pseudogene TRBV3-2) and TRBJ2-5; D unclear. The CDR3 sequence is 9 residues long. Germline loops: CDR1 LGHDT, CDR2 YNNKEL (reference sequence). CDR3 sequence: CASNRTEDF. CDR3 bases: TGTGCCAGCAACCGTACCGAGGACTTC.

This clone was found once. The rearrangement uses TRBV5-1 and TRBJ2-2; D call uncertain. V was pared by 8 bases and J by 3 bases, with 11 bases between. This CDR3 is 13 amino acids long. Germline-derived CDR1 and CDR2 are SGHRS and YFSETQ. The CDR3 DNA reads TGCGCCAGTAACGCCCCAGACACCGGGGAGCTGTTTTTT. It translates to CASNAPDTGELFF.

This chain connects TRBV19 to TRBJ1-2, with 10 bases that match TRBD1. Germline-derived CDR1 and CDR2 are LNHDA and SQIVND (reference sequence). Germline trimming cut 3 bases from V and 7 bases from J; bases unmatched to any gene: 11. The CDR3 consists of 16 residues. The CDR3 protein is CASSIPGQGGLGGYTF. The CDR3 DNA sequence: TGTGCCAGTAGTATCCCCGGACAGGGGGGTCTGGGTGGCTACACCTTC.

The V and J genes are TRBV28 and TRBJ1-3, with 7 bases identical to TRBD1. The CDR3 consists of 15 residues. The germline V gene encodes CDR1 MDHEN and CDR2 SYDVKM. The J segment lost 0 bases and the V segment lost 4 bases, leaving 3 bases of the junction unmatched. Here the CDR3 DNA reads TGTGCCAGCAGTTCTCCAGGGGGCTCTGGAAACACCATATATTTT. This translates into CASSSPGGSGNTIYF. The full variable domain, its missing parts supplied by reference TRBV28 and TRBJ1-3, is DVKVTQSSRYLVKRTGEKVFLECVQDMDHENMFWYRQDPGLGLRLIYFSYDVKMKEKGDIPEGYSVSREKKERFSLILESASTNQTSMYLCASSSPGGSGNTIYFGEGSWLTVV.

The chain links TRBV6-6 to TRBJ2-7; the match to TRBD1 covers 9 bases. Germline loops: CDR1 MNHNY, CDR2 SVGAGI (reference sequence). V lost 5 bases to trimming and J lost 2 bases; unmatched junction nucleotides: 4. The CDR3 has 14 residues. CDR3 nucleotides: TGTGCCAGCAGTCGGACAGGGGCGACCTACGAGCAGTACTTC. This gives the protein CASSRTGATYEQYF.

This chain connects TRBV6-2 or TRBV6-3 to TRBJ2-7; D not certain. Trimming removed 5 bases at V and 5 bases at J, with 7 bases between. The CDR3 runs 11 residues. Germline V CDR1 and CDR2: MNHEY, SVGEGT. Here the CDR3 reads CASSPLHEQYF. CDR3 coding DNA: TGTGCCAGCAGTCCATTACACGAGCAGTACTTC.

The chain couples TRBV28 to TRBJ2-6; no clear D. Trimming took off 5 bases at V and 0 bases at J, with 5 bases between the two ends. CDR1 and CDR2 (germline): MDHEN, SYDVKM. The CDR3 is 14 amino acids. For the CDR3, the DNA is TGTGCCAGCAGTGAGAGCTCTGGGGCCAACGTCCTGACTTTC. Its translation is CASSESSGANVLTF.

The CDR3 DNA follows: TGTGCCACCAGCAGCACCACGAGTCCCGACGGCTACACCTTC. It codes for CATSSTTSPDGYTF. The chain employs TRBV15 and TRBJ1-2; D call uncertain. The CDR3 is 14 residues long. V was cut by 3 bases and J by 8 bases, with 16 bases left in between. From germline, CDR1 is LNHNV and CDR2 YYDKDF (reference sequence).

J is TRBJ2-7 and V is TRBV29-1; 7 bases are a match to TRBD1. Trimming at V came to 4 bases and at J to 7 bases, leaving 4 bases not matched to a gene. The germline CDR1 and CDR2 sequences are SQVTM and ANQGSEA. This CDR3 contains 11 residues. The CDR3 reads CSVGTGGEQYF. The CDR3 nucleotides are TGCAGCGTTGGGACAGGCGGGGAGCAGTACTTC.

V and J are TRBV7-6 and TRBJ2-7; 9 positions match TRBD1. The germline V gene encodes CDR1 SGHVS and CDR2 FNYEAQ. Unmatched junction bases numbered 9, after V lost 4 bases and J lost 5 bases. CDR3 length: 15 residues. The CDR3 sequence is CASSSTGTGSNEQYF. The CDR3 bases are TGTGCCAGCAGCTCGACCGGGACAGGGAGCAACGAGCAGTACTTC.

This chain uses TRBV6-2 or TRBV6-3 with TRBJ2-2; 9 bases fit TRBD1. CDR1 MNHEY and CDR2 SVGEGT come from the germline V gene. Trimming at V came to 5 bases and at J to 3 bases, leaving 7 bases not matched to a gene. This CDR3 is built from 16 residues. This chain's CDR3 is CASSRTGGADTGELFF. The CDR3 nucleotides read TGTGCCAGCAGTCGTACAGGGGGCGCGGACACCGGGGAGCTGTTTTTT.

The chain uses TRBV4-1 and TRBJ1-1; D gene uncertain. Looked up from germline, CDR1 is MGHRA and CDR2 is YSYEKL. This CDR3 comprises 14 residues. Trimming removed 1 base from V and 5 bases from J, with 11 bases in between. The CDR3, as DNA: TGCGCCAGCAGCCAAGCAAACATGGGGACTGAAGCTTTCTTT. Protein sequence: CASSQANMGTEAFF.

The V gene is TRBV21-1, the J gene TRBJ1-4. TRBV21-1 is noted as a pseudogene. The CDR3 totals 16 residues. This CDR3 reads CASRPETGGVGEKLFF. CDR3 DNA: TGTGCCAGCAGACCCGAGACGGGGGGCGTAGGTGAAAAACTGTTTTTT.

V usage is TRBV29-1 and J usage is TRBJ1-2, with 8 bases identical to TRBD1. The V gene end was trimmed by 3 bases and the J gene end by 2 bases; junction bases not matched to a gene: 5. Germline V gene data show CDR1 as SQVTM and CDR2 as ANQGSEA. This CDR3 is 14 amino acids long. The CDR3 loop reads CSVEGGQENYGYTF. In nucleotides, the CDR3 is TGCAGCGTTGAGGGGGGACAGGAGAACTATGGCTACACCTTC. Full variable domain (outside the CDR3, taken from reference TRBV29-1 and TRBJ1-2): SAVISQKPSRDICQRGTSLTIQCQVDSQVTMMFWYRQQPGQSLTLIATANQGSEATYESGFVIDKFPISRPNLTFSTLTVSNMSPEDSSIYLCSVEGGQENYGYTFGSGTRLTVV.